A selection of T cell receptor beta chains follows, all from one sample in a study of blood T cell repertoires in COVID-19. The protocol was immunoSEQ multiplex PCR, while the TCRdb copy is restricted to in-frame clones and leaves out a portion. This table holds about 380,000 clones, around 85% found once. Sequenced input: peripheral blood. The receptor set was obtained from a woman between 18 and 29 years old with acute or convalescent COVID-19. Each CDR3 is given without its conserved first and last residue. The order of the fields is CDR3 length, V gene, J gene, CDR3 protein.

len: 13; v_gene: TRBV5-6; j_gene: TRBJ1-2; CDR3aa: ASSLARGPGYGYT
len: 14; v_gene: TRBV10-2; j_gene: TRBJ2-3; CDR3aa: ASSYGLAGSTDTQY
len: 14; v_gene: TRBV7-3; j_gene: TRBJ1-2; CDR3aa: ASSLILAGVNYGYT
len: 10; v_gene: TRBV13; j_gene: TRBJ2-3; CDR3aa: ASSPSGDTQY
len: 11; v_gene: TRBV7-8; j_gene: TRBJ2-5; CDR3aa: ASSPGGLETQY
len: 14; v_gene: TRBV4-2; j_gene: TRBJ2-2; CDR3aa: ASSQGPAGDTGELF
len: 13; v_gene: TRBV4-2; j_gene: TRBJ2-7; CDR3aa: ASSQDRGQGYEQY
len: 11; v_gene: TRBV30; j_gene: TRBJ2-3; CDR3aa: ASNSGGPDTQY
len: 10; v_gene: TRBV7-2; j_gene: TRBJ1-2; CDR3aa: ASTLPQGLHT
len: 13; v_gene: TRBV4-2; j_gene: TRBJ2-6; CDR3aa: ASSQALPGANVLT
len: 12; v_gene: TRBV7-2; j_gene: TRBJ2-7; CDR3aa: ASSTSGGFREQY
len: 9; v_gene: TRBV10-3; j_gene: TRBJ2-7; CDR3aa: AISDYYEQY
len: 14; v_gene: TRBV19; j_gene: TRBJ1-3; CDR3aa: ASRRNGQAKGNTIY
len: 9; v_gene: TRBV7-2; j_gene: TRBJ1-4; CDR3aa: ASSSFEKLF
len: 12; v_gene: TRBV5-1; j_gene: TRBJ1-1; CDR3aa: ASSQDRGLPDAF
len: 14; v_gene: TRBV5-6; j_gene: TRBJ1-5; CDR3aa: ASSLGPMGGNQPQH
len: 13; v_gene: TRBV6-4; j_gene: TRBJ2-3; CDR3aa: ASSTSGGATDTQY
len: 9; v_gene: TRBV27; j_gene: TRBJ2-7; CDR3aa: ASSGIHEQY
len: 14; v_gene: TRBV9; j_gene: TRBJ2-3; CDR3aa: ASSAPRDRDADTQY
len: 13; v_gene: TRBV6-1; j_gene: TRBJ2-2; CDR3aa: ASSEEAGGPGELF
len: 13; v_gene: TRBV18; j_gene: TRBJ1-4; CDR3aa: ASSPRQGTNEKLF
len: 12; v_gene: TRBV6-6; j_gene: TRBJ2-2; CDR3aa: ASSPRLESGELF
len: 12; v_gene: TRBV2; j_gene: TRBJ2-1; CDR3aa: ASSPNGVNNEQF
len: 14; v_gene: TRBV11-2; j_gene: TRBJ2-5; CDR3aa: ASSTGLAGGWETQY
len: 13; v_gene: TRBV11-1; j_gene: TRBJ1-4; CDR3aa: ASRQTGIDREKLF
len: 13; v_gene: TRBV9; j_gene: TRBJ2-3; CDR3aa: ASSARQGEADTQY
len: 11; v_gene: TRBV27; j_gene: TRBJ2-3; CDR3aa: ASSWRATDTQY
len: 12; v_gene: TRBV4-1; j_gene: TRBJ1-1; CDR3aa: ASSQAGGGTEAF
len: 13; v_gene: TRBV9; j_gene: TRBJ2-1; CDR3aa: ASSVEGGIYNEQF